This T cell receptor beta chain came from a study of control samples from healthy donors and cancer patients. Germline values: CDR1 LNHDA, CDR2 SQIVND (reference sequence). The CDR3 is 15 amino acids. The junction had 10 bases not matched to a gene; V was cut back by 8 bases and J by 3 bases. The assay was immunoSEQ multiplex PCR, and TCRdb's table has in-frame clones only and misses some. The sample has some 21,000 clones; 85% to 90% are singletons. This clone was detected once. This clonotype was obtained from a man in his fifties or sixties with head and neck cancer. What was sequenced was PBMCs. This sequence joins TRBV19 and TRBJ1-5; TRBD1 matches at 7 bases. The CDR3 nucleotides are TGTGCCAGTCATTTCCGGGACAGCTACAATCAGCCCCAGCATTTT. Translating gives CASHFRDSYNQPQHF.